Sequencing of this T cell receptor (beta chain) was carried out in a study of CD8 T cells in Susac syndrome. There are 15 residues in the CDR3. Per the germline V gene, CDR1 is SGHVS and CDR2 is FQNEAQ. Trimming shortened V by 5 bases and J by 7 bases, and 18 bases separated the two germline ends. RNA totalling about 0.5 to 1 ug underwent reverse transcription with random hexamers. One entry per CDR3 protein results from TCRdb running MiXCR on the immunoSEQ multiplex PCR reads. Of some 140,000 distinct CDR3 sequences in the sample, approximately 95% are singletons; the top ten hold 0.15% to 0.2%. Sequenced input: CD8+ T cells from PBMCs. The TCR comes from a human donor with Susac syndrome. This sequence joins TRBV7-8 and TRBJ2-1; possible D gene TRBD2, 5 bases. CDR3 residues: CASSRVWEIRNEQFF. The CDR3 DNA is TGTGCCAGCAGCCGCGTGTGGGAGATTCGAAATGAGCAGTTCTTC.